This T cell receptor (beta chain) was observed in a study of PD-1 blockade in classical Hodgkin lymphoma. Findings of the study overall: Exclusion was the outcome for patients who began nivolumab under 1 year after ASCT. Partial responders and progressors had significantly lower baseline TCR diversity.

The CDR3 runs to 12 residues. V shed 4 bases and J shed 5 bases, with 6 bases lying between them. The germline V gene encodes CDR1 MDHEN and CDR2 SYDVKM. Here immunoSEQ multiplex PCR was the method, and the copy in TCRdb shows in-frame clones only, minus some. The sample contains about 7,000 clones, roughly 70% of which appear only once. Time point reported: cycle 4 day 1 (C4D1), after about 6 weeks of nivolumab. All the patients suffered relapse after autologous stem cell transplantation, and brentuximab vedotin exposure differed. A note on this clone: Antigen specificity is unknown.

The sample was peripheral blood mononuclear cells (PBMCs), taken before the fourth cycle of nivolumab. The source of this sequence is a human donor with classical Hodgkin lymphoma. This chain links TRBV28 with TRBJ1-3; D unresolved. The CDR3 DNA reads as TGTGCCAGCAGTTACTCGAGAAACACCATATATTTT. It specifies CASSYSRNTIYF.